Below, 19 T cell receptor beta chains from the same sample are listed, as sequenced in a study of OX40 agonist ivuxolimab in advanced cancers. Sequencing was performed with immunoSEQ multiplex PCR; in TCRdb, only in-frame clones are kept and a portion is missing. The sample holds 60,000 to 90,000 clones; about 81% are singletons and the top ten take 5%. The starting material was CD4+ or CD8+ T cells sorted from blood, obtained in a trial of the OX40 agonist ivuxolimab. The receptor set was obtained from an adult with an advanced solid tumor such as melanoma, head and neck, liver or kidney cancer.

V is TRBV10-3 and J is TRBJ1-1; no firm D call. With 6 bases removed from V and 3 bases from J, the gap between germline ends came to 5 bases. Germline-derived CDR1 and CDR2 are ENHRY and SYGVKD. The CDR3 runs to 11 residues. The CDR3 bases are TGTGCCATCAGCCGGGACACTGAAGCTTTCTTT. Its protein is CAISRDTEAFF.

The chain joins TRBV7-9 to TRBJ1-1; tentatively, D is TRBD1 (5 bases). Per germline, CDR1 SEHNR and CDR2 FQNEAQ (reference sequence). CDR3 size: 13 residues. Trimming cost V 4 bases and J 4 bases, with 10 bases left between them. CDR3 sequence: CASSSGTSTEAFF. CDR3 in DNA: TGTGCCAGCAGCTCGGGGACTAGCACTGAAGCTTTCTTT.

This clone is medium-sized by share. The genes are TRBV4-2 and TRBJ1-1; no definite D call. Germline assignment: CDR1 LGHNA and CDR2 YNFKEQ. Trimming took off 0 bases at V and 0 bases at J, with 14 bases between the two ends. This CDR3 contains 17 residues. The CDR3 here is CASSQDYAGNMNTEAFF. As DNA, the CDR3 is TGTGCCAGCAGCCAAGACTATGCAGGTAACATGAACACTGAAGCTTTCTTT.

The chain's CDR3 is CATSRLAVMVNEQFF. CDR3 in DNA: TGTGCCACCAGCAGACTAGCGGTCATGGTGAATGAGCAGTTCTTC. This chain links TRBV15 with TRBJ2-1; 7 positions match TRBD2. This CDR3 is built from 15 residues. V shed 2 bases and J 7 bases; nucleotides not matched to a gene: 8. Germline V gene sequence: CDR1 LNHNV, CDR2 YYDKDF (reference sequence).

This chain connects TRBV7-9 to TRBJ2-5, with D possibly TRBD2 on 6 matching bases. The DNA end favors TRBJ2-7, so the J call may be wrong. Germline V lookup: CDR1 SEHNR, CDR2 FQNEAQ (reference sequence). The CDR3 spans 15 residues. The CDR3 loop reads CASSPNRESYYEQYF. The CDR3 DNA reads TGTGCCAGCAGCCCCAACCGGGAGAGCTATTACGAGCAGTACTTC.

V gene TRBV29-1 combines with J gene TRBJ1-5; D call uncertain. There are 13 residues in the CDR3. Trimming cost V 5 bases and J 4 bases, with 12 bases left between them. Germline CDR1 is SQVTM and CDR2 is ANQGSEA. The CDR3 region is CSVLGMGNQPQHF. CDR3 DNA: TGCAGCGTTCTCGGGATGGGAAATCAGCCCCAGCATTTT. Combining the CDR3 with reference TRBV29-1 and TRBJ1-5 gives the whole variable domain SAVISQKPSRDICQRGTSLTIQCQVDSQVTMMFWYRQQPGQSLTLIATANQGSEATYESGFVIDKFPISRPNLTFSTLTVSNMSPEDSSIYLCSVLGMGNQPQHFGDGTRLSIL.

The V and J genes are TRBV9 and TRBJ2-6; either TRBD1 or TRBD2 may supply D (6 bases each). CDR1 SGDLS and CDR2 YYNGEE come from the germline V gene. V lost 4 bases and J 1 base, leaving 18 bases between the germline ends. This CDR3 contains 18 residues. The DNA of the CDR3 is TGTGCCAGCAGCACCCGGAGGGGGGCGGTTTCTGGGGCCAACGTCCTGACTTTC. Protein sequence: CASSTRRGAVSGANVLTF.

This clone appeared once. The chain carries TRBV7-9 and TRBJ1-1; D remains unclear. The V end was cut by 6 bases, the J end by 5 bases, with 16 bases between. The CDR3 runs to 14 residues. CDR1 SEHNR and CDR2 FQNEAQ come from the germline V gene (reference sequence). DNA of the CDR3: TGTGCCAGCAGGACGGGCCTAGGGAAGACTGAAGCTTTCTTT. It yields the protein CASRTGLGKTEAFF. The full variable domain, with the rest looked up from reference TRBV7-9 and TRBJ1-1, is DTGVSQNPRHKITKRGQNVTFRCDPISEHNRLYWYRQTLGQGPEFLTYFQNEAQLEKSRLLSDRFSAERPKGSFSTLEIQRTEQGDSAMYLCASRTGLGKTEAFFGQGTRLTVV.

CDR3 DNA sequence: TGTGCCAGCAGCCTTCTAGCGTATGGGCCCTACAATGAGCAGTTCTTC. As protein: CASSLLAYGPYNEQFF. The chain carries TRBV6-6 and TRBJ2-1; D possibly corresponds to TRBD2 (6 bases). Germline V gene lookup returns CDR1 MNHNY and CDR2 SVGAGI (reference sequence). V was clipped by 6 bases and J by 2 bases, with 17 bases between them. The CDR3 is 16 residues long.

The chain links TRBV30 to TRBJ1-1, with TRBD1 as a possible D gene (6 bases). V was cut by 5 bases and J by 0 bases, with 13 bases left in between. The CDR3 loop spans 14 amino acids. Germline assignment: CDR1 GTSNPN and CDR2 SVGIG (reference sequence). As DNA, the CDR3 is TGTGCCTGGTACAGGGACGGAATGAACACTGAAGCTTTCTTT. Translating it yields CAWYRDGMNTEAFF.

This clone was recorded a few times. The chain is built from TRBV10-2 and TRBJ2-1; 13 positions match TRBD2. There are 16 residues in the CDR3. V lost 6 bases, J lost 5 bases, and 7 bases stayed unmatched. CDR1 WSHSY and CDR2 SAAADI come from the germline V gene. CDR3 protein: CASRDWTSGRDNEQFF. As DNA, the CDR3 is TGCGCCAGCAGAGATTGGACTAGCGGGAGAGACAATGAGCAGTTCTTC.

This chain uses TRBV5-1 with TRBJ2-7, with 10 bases that match TRBD1. The V gene end was trimmed by 3 bases and the J gene end by 3 bases; junction bases not matched to a gene: 3. Germline V CDR1 and CDR2: SGHRS, YFSETQ. This CDR3 contains 14 residues. The CDR3 bases are TGCGCCAGCAGCTCGGGACAGGGGAGCTACGAGCAGTACTTC. Translation gives CASSSGQGSYEQYF. Variable domain in full (rest from reference TRBV5-1 and TRBJ2-7): KAGVTQTPRYLIKTRGQQVTLSCSPISGHRSVSWYQQTPGQGLQFLFEYFSETQRNKGNFPGRFSGRQFSNSRSEMNVSTLELGDSALYLCASSSGQGSYEQYFGPGTRLTVT.

This clone was observed a single time. This chain uses TRBV28 with TRBJ1-2; TRBD1 might be the D (5 bases). The CDR3 runs 15 residues. V was shortened by 6 bases and J by 3 bases, with 17 bases between the two germline ends. In germline, CDR1 is MDHEN, CDR2 SYDVKM. CDR3 amino acids: CASSLLLTVDYGYTF. The CDR3 coding sequence is TGTGCCAGCAGCCTCCTCCTGACAGTGGACTATGGCTACACCTTC.

CDR3 residues: CASSPLPPRQGYDTGELFF. For the CDR3, the DNA is TGTGCCAGTAGTCCTCTCCCACCTCGACAGGGGTATGACACCGGGGAGCTGTTTTTT. This rearrangement joins TRBV19 to TRBJ2-2, with TRBD1 matching over 8 bases. J was trimmed by 3 bases and V by 5 bases; bases with no gene match: 17. Germline V CDR1 and CDR2: LNHDA, SQIVND (reference sequence). There are 19 residues in the CDR3.

The J gene is TRBJ2-1, the V gene TRBV5-1; 11 bases align to TRBD2. The CDR3 length is 20 residues. Trimming removed 4 bases from V and 4 bases from J; junction bases left unmatched: 19. Germline-derived CDR1 and CDR2 are SGHRS and YFSETQ. CDR3 bases: TGCGCCAGCAGCCACCGCCCGACTAGCGGGACCCTACAGGGTTACAATGAGCAGTTCTTC. Its protein is CASSHRPTSGTLQGYNEQFF.

This clone was counted a few times. V usage is TRBV6-5 and J usage is TRBJ1-2; the D is unclear. In germline, CDR1 is MNHEY, CDR2 SVGAGI. This CDR3 has 15 amino acids. Trimming left V 0 bases short and J 8 bases short, with 16 bases between. The CDR3 reads CASSYSLRGLRGYTF. DNA of the CDR3: TGTGCCAGCAGTTACTCCCTGCGGGGTCTGCGGGGCTACACCTTC.

The chain joins TRBV11-2 to TRBJ2-4; D might be TRBD2 (5 bases). This CDR3 has 14 amino acids. The V end lost 5 bases, the J end lost 9 bases, and 17 bases lay between the germline ends. Germline V lookup: CDR1 SGHAT, CDR2 FQNNGV. The CDR3 DNA sequence: TGTGCCAGCAGCCGGGGTAGGGAAATAAGCATTCAGTACTTC. This translates into CASSRGREISIQYF.

The chain has TRBV30 and TRBJ2-3, with D possibly matching TRBD1 (6 bases). The CDR3 extends over 13 amino acids. V lost 8 bases to trimming and J lost 2 bases, with 14 bases between them. The V gene's germline CDR1 is GTSNPN and CDR2 SVGIG (reference sequence). The CDR3: CARNRDHTDTQYF. DNA for the CDR3: TGTGCCCGCAACAGGGATCACACAGATACGCAGTATTTT.

The chain employs TRBV18 and TRBJ1-2; D perhaps matches TRBD1 (5 bases). CDR3 length equals 13 residues. Germline loops: CDR1 KGHSH, CDR2 LQKENI. V was pared by 3 bases and J by 6 bases, with 11 bases between. In DNA form, the CDR3 reads TGTGCCAGCTCACCGAGCAGGGTCGATGGCTACACCTTC. It codes for CASSPSRVDGYTF.